A single sample gave rise to the 28 T cell receptor beta chains below, sequenced in a study of blood T cell repertoires in COVID-19. This table comes from immunoSEQ multiplex PCR, and its TCRdb copy is limited to in-frame clones, with some not included. In the table there are 150,000 to 200,000 clones, approximately 88% of which are singletons. Sequenced input: PBMCs or T cells enriched from blood (not recorded which). These receptors were obtained from an older woman who had recovered from COVID-19.

This chain links TRBV7-8 with TRBJ1-2; D is uncertain. Germline-derived CDR1 and CDR2 are SGHVS and FQNEAQ. CDR3 length: 13 residues. Trimming pared 1 base from V and 4 bases from J, leaving 7 bases between. CDR3 in DNA: TGTGCCAGCAGCTTAGGCAGGATCTATGGCTACACCTTC. Translating it yields CASSLGRIYGYTF.

The V gene is TRBV2, the J gene TRBJ1-5; D call uncertain. This CDR3 contains 14 residues. CDR1 is SNHLY, CDR2 FYNNEI, per germline. Trimming stripped 4 bases from V and 3 bases from J, with 10 bases between. The CDR3 coding sequence is TGTGCCAGCAGTGTGGAGGGCCTCAATCAGCCCCAGCATTTT. Amino acids: CASSVEGLNQPQHF.

The chain carries TRBV28 and TRBJ1-2, with 9 nucleotides matching TRBD1. V was pared by 8 bases and J by 4 bases, with 17 bases of the junction left unmatched. The CDR3 consists of 17 residues. CDR1 and CDR2 from the germline V gene are MDHEN and SYDVKM. The CDR3 region is CASAVTGTGRKLYGYTF. CDR3 coding DNA: TGTGCCAGCGCCGTAACCGGGACAGGGCGAAAGCTCTATGGCTACACCTTC.

The V call is TRBV11-2, the J call TRBJ2-5; TRBD2 aligns across 9 bases. CDR1 and CDR2 (germline): SGHAT, FQNNGV. J was trimmed by 5 bases and V by 4 bases; bases with no gene match: 8. This CDR3 has 15 amino acids. The CDR3 DNA sequence: TGTGCCAGCAGCTCGGTGCGGGGGGGCCGTGAGACCCAGTACTTC. It yields the protein CASSSVRGGRETQYF.

V gene TRBV7-9 combines with J gene TRBJ2-7, with 7 bases identical to TRBD1. The germline gives CDR1 SEHNR, CDR2 FQNEAQ (reference sequence). This CDR3 comprises 13 residues. With 4 bases clipped from V and 4 bases from J, the junction kept 4 bases outside the gene matches. CDR3 DNA sequence: TGTGCCAGCAGCTACACACAGGGGTACGAGCAGTACTTC. This encodes CASSYTQGYEQYF. Combining the CDR3 with reference TRBV7-9 and TRBJ2-7 gives the whole variable domain DTGVSQNPRHKITKRGQNVTFRCDPISEHNRLYWYRQTLGQGPEFLTYFQNEAQLEKSRLLSDRFSAERPKGSFSTLEIQRTEQGDSAMYLCASSYTQGYEQYFGPGTRLTVT.

The V gene is TRBV7-3, the J gene TRBJ1-1; TRBD1 is a possible D gene (5 bases). The CDR3 spans 13 residues. The ends were cut back, 4 bases at V and 5 bases at J, with 11 bases in the middle. The germline CDR1 and CDR2 sequences are SGHTA and FQGTGA. This CDR3 reads CASSYDSGTEAFF. In DNA, the CDR3 is TGTGCCAGCAGCTACGACAGCGGGACTGAAGCTTTCTTT.

The rearrangement uses TRBV30 and TRBJ1-6, with a possible D match to TRBD1 (5 bases). The CDR3 contains 14 residues. The germline V gene encodes CDR1 GTSNPN and CDR2 SVGIG (reference sequence). V lost 4 bases and J 6 bases, leaving 13 bases between the germline ends. In DNA, the CDR3 is TGTGCCTGGACCCGGGACTTTGGTAATTCACCCCTCCACTTT. Its translation: CAWTRDFGNSPLHF.

V is TRBV3-1 (or the pseudogene TRBV3-2) and J is TRBJ1-1; D perhaps matches TRBD1 (6 bases). Germline V gene data show CDR1 as LGHDT and CDR2 as YNNKEL (reference sequence). The V end was cut by 0 bases, the J end by 0 bases, with 20 bases between. This CDR3 comprises 19 residues. The CDR3 DNA reads as TGTGCCAGCAGCCAAGAAAGGACCAGGGGCTGGGACATGAACACTGAAGCTTTCTTT. Translation gives CASSQERTRGWDMNTEAFF.

This clone was seen just once. The rearrangement uses TRBV27 and TRBJ1-6; TRBD1 matches 8 bases. The germline gives CDR1 MNHEY, CDR2 SMNVEV (reference sequence). J was trimmed by 8 bases and V by 6 bases; bases with no gene match: 6. The CDR3 runs to 14 residues. CDR3 nucleotides: TGTGCCAGCAGGAGAGACAGGGGCGATTCACCCCTCCACTTT. Translated: CASRRDRGDSPLHF.

The V call is TRBV30, the J call TRBJ1-1, with a tentative D call TRBD1 (5 bases). The CDR3 contains 12 residues. The V gene lost 4 bases and the J gene lost 10 bases, with 16 bases spanning the gap. Germline V gene lookup returns CDR1 GTSNPN and CDR2 SVGIG (reference sequence). CDR3 nucleotides: TGTGCCTGGACCATACGGGGGTCTCGAGCTTTCTTT. Translating it yields CAWTIRGSRAFF.

This clone was seen more than once but under ten times. CDR3 loop: CASSLGQGGKNEKLFF. The DNA for the CDR3 is TGCGCCAGCAGCTTGGGACAGGGTGGGAAAAATGAAAAACTGTTTTTT. This rearrangement joins TRBV5-1 to TRBJ1-4; 7 nucleotides agree with TRBD1. The V and J ends lost 0 bases and 5 bases, in that order; junction bases with no gene match: 7. The CDR3 extends over 16 amino acids. Germline loops: CDR1 SGHRS, CDR2 YFSETQ.

The chain combines TRBV29-1 with TRBJ1-5; D ambiguous. The CDR3 sequence is 13 residues long. V lost 3 bases and J lost 2, with 8 bases in between. Germline CDR1 reads SQVTM; CDR2 reads ANQGSEA. CDR3 protein: CSVEEGGNQPQHF. The CDR3 DNA sequence: TGCAGCGTTGAGGAAGGAGGCAATCAGCCCCAGCATTTT.

This clone was recorded once. V is TRBV30 and J is TRBJ1-3; TRBD1 matches 8 bases. The ends lost 3 bases at V and 0 bases at J; junction bases unmatched: 7. Germline V gives CDR1 GTSNPN, CDR2 SVGIG (reference sequence). The CDR3 consists of 16 residues. CDR3: CAWSQTGGSSGNTIYF. The DNA for the CDR3 is TGTGCCTGGAGCCAAACAGGGGGGAGCTCTGGAAACACCATATATTTT.

This clone was counted only a few times. V and J are TRBV7-7 and TRBJ1-3; D is perhaps TRBD1 (5 bases). The CDR3 loop spans 15 amino acids. Trimming cost V 0 bases and J 3 bases, with 9 bases left between them. The germline V gene encodes CDR1 SSHAT and CDR2 FNYEAQ (reference sequence). CDR3: CASSLANGHGNTIYF. The CDR3 nucleotides read TGTGCCAGCAGCTTAGCGAACGGACATGGAAACACCATATATTTT.

The rearrangement uses TRBV28 and TRBJ1-1; D not resolved. With 3 bases removed from V and 3 bases from J, the gap between germline ends came to 14 bases. Germline V gives CDR1 MDHEN, CDR2 SYDVKM. The CDR3 is made up of 15 amino acids. CDR3 nucleotide sequence: TGTGCCAGCAGTTTGGGAGGGTCCGGGGACACTGAAGCTTTCTTT. Protein: CASSLGGSGDTEAFF.

The rearrangement joins TRBV10-3 to TRBJ2-5; 11 nucleotides align to TRBD2. J gave up 5 bases and V 5 bases, and 7 bases lay outside the gene matches. The CDR3 is made up of 15 amino acids. From germline, CDR1 is ENHRY and CDR2 SYGVKD. The CDR3 DNA reads TGTGCCATCAGTACTAGCGGGGGAAAAGGGGAGACCCAGTACTTC. Translation: CAISTSGGKGETQYF.

This clone was found once. The gene calls are TRBV7-9 and TRBJ2-5, with D perhaps TRBD2 (6 bases). V lost 4 bases to trimming and J lost 9 bases, with 12 bases between them. This CDR3 has 12 amino acids. The germline V gene encodes CDR1 SEHNR and CDR2 FQNEAQ (reference sequence). CDR3 residues: CASSSQGLAQYF. In DNA form, the CDR3 reads TGTGCCAGCAGCTCGCAGGGACTTGCCCAGTACTTC.

The CDR3 DNA is TGTGCCAGCAGACGACTAGTAGGAGCCATCCAAGAGACCCAGTACTTC. Protein sequence: CASRRLVGAIQETQYF. The V call is TRBV6-6, the J call TRBJ2-5; TRBD2 might be the D (6 bases). CDR3 length: 16 residues. Germline CDR1 reads MNHNY; CDR2 reads SVGAGI (reference sequence). Trimming shortened V by 6 bases and J by 1 base, and 18 bases separated the two germline ends.

For the CDR3, the DNA is TGTGCCAGCGTCGGGGACATACGAACCGCTGAAGCTTTCTTT. Translation gives CASVGDIRTAEAFF. The rearrangement links TRBV28 to TRBJ1-1, with D perhaps matching TRBD1 (6 bases). Trimming shortened V by 8 bases and J by 6 bases, and 19 bases separated the two germline ends. The V gene's germline CDR1 is MDHEN and CDR2 SYDVKM. The CDR3 runs 14 residues.

The chain recombines TRBV9 with TRBJ1-4; 8 positions match TRBD1. Trimming cost V 3 bases and J 13 bases; bases outside gene matches: 5. Germline V CDR1 and CDR2: SGDLS, YYNGEE. The CDR3 is 12 residues long. CDR3 nucleotides: TGTGCCAGCAGCGGAGACAGGGGTCGACTGTTTTTT. Translation: CASSGDRGRLFF.

The chain uses TRBV2 and TRBJ1-2; TRBD1 aligns across 7 bases. CDR1 is SNHLY, CDR2 FYNNEI, per germline. Trimming cost V 8 bases and J 2 bases; bases outside gene matches: 8. This CDR3 contains 14 residues. The CDR3 loop is CASSRQGGNYGYTF. The CDR3 nucleotides are TGTGCCAGCTCGAGGCAAGGGGGCAACTATGGCTACACCTTC.

The chain combines TRBV5-1 with TRBJ2-7; D gene uncertain. V lost 4 bases, J lost 3 bases, and 17 bases lay in between. Germline assignment: CDR1 SGHRS and CDR2 YFSETQ. CDR3 length equals 15 residues. This chain's CDR3 is CASSRGAAELYEQYF. The CDR3 DNA sequence: TGCGCCAGCAGCCGAGGCGCAGCCGAGCTCTACGAGCAGTACTTC.

This chain uses TRBV2 with TRBJ1-2; TRBD1 might be the D (5 bases). CDR3 length: 12 amino acids. V gave up 7 bases and J gave up 3 bases, with 9 bases separating them. CDR1 is SNHLY and CDR2 is FYNNEI in the germline V gene. In nucleotides, the CDR3 is TGTGCCAGCAAAATAGGGGACTATGGCTACACCTTC. This translates into CASKIGDYGYTF.

The chain combines TRBV9 with TRBJ2-3, with 10 bases that match TRBD1. Germline CDR1 is SGDLS and CDR2 is YYNGEE. V was pared by 3 bases and J by 5 bases, with 0 bases of the junction left unmatched. CDR3 length equals 13 residues. CDR3 loop: CASSGTGGDTQYF. The CDR3 coding sequence is TGTGCCAGCAGCGGGACAGGGGGAGATACGCAGTATTTT.

This chain connects TRBV5-1 to TRBJ2-5; possible D gene TRBD1, 6 bases. Germline CDR1 is SGHRS and CDR2 is YFSETQ. There are 14 residues in the CDR3. The V gene lost 2 bases and the J gene lost 5 bases, with 13 bases spanning the gap. The CDR3 here is CASSLQGSGETQYF. The CDR3 DNA reads as TGCGCCAGCAGCTTACAGGGTTCTGGGGAGACCCAGTACTTC.

This clone was seen a handful of times. This chain connects TRBV28 to TRBJ1-5; D not resolved. CDR1 MDHEN and CDR2 SYDVKM come from the germline V gene. The V end lost 4 bases, the J end lost 5 bases, and 24 bases lay between the germline ends. This CDR3 contains 18 residues. The CDR3 reads CASSSAPGFGSIDQPQHF. CDR3 DNA sequence: TGTGCCAGCAGTTCCGCGCCGGGGTTTGGGAGTATCGATCAGCCCCAGCATTTT.

The chain joins TRBV30 to TRBJ2-7; 7 nucleotides match TRBD1. The germline V gene has CDR1 GTSNPN and CDR2 SVGIG (reference sequence). The CDR3 totals 14 residues. V gave up 3 bases and J gave up 2 bases; unmatched junction bases: 7. The CDR3 region is CAWSRDSAAYEQYF. Written as DNA, the CDR3 is TGTGCCTGGAGCCGGGACAGTGCCGCCTACGAGCAGTACTTC.

This rearrangement joins TRBV7-2 to TRBJ2-1; D is perhaps TRBD2 (5 bases). V was cut by 6 bases and J by 4 bases, with 13 bases left in between. The germline V gene has CDR1 SGHTA and CDR2 FQGNSA. The CDR3 has 14 amino acids. The CDR3 bases are TGTGCCAGCAGTGCCTTTGACTATTACAATGAGCAGTTCTTC. Encoded protein: CASSAFDYYNEQFF. Full variable domain (outside the CDR3, taken from reference TRBV7-2 and TRBJ2-1): GAGVSQSPSNKVTEKGKDVELRCDPISGHTALYWYRQSLGQGLEFLIYFQGNSAPDKSGLPSDRFSAERTGGSVSTLTIQRTQQEDSAVYLCASSAFDYYNEQFFGPGTRLTVL.